This T cell receptor (beta chain) was identified during a study of prognosis after radiotherapy for stage I lung cancer. Whole-study context: Stage I non-small cell lung cancer patients, who were enrolled in Nanjing, China, joined the cohort between 2018 and January 2019. Concurrent therapy was not administered with stereotactic body radiotherapy to any patient.

This clonotype was recorded at least ten times. The study amplified the TCR beta CDR3 region from genomic DNA. This amplification was carried out by two rounds of multiplex PCR. Amplification during the initial PCR round employed primers specific to each TRBV and TRBJ gene. TCRdb called the multiplex PCR reads again in MiXCR, with one record for every CDR3 protein. The repertoire holds about 15,000 distinct CDR3 sequences, with 30% to 40% as singletons. The sample consisted of PBMCs, taken before or after stereotactic body radiation therapy (not recorded which). The receptor comes from a donor aged 50 or older with non-small cell lung cancer.

This chain's CDR3 is CASSPFPGQGAYTQYF. In DNA, the CDR3 is TGCGCCAGCAGCCCTTTTCCTGGACAGGGGGCATATACGCAGTATTTT. The chain combines TRBV5-1 with TRBJ2-3; 11 bases map to TRBD1. The germline V gene has CDR1 SGHRS and CDR2 YFSETQ. The CDR3 has 16 residues. V trimming: 4 bases; J trimming: 7 bases; junction bases outside the gene matches: 11.